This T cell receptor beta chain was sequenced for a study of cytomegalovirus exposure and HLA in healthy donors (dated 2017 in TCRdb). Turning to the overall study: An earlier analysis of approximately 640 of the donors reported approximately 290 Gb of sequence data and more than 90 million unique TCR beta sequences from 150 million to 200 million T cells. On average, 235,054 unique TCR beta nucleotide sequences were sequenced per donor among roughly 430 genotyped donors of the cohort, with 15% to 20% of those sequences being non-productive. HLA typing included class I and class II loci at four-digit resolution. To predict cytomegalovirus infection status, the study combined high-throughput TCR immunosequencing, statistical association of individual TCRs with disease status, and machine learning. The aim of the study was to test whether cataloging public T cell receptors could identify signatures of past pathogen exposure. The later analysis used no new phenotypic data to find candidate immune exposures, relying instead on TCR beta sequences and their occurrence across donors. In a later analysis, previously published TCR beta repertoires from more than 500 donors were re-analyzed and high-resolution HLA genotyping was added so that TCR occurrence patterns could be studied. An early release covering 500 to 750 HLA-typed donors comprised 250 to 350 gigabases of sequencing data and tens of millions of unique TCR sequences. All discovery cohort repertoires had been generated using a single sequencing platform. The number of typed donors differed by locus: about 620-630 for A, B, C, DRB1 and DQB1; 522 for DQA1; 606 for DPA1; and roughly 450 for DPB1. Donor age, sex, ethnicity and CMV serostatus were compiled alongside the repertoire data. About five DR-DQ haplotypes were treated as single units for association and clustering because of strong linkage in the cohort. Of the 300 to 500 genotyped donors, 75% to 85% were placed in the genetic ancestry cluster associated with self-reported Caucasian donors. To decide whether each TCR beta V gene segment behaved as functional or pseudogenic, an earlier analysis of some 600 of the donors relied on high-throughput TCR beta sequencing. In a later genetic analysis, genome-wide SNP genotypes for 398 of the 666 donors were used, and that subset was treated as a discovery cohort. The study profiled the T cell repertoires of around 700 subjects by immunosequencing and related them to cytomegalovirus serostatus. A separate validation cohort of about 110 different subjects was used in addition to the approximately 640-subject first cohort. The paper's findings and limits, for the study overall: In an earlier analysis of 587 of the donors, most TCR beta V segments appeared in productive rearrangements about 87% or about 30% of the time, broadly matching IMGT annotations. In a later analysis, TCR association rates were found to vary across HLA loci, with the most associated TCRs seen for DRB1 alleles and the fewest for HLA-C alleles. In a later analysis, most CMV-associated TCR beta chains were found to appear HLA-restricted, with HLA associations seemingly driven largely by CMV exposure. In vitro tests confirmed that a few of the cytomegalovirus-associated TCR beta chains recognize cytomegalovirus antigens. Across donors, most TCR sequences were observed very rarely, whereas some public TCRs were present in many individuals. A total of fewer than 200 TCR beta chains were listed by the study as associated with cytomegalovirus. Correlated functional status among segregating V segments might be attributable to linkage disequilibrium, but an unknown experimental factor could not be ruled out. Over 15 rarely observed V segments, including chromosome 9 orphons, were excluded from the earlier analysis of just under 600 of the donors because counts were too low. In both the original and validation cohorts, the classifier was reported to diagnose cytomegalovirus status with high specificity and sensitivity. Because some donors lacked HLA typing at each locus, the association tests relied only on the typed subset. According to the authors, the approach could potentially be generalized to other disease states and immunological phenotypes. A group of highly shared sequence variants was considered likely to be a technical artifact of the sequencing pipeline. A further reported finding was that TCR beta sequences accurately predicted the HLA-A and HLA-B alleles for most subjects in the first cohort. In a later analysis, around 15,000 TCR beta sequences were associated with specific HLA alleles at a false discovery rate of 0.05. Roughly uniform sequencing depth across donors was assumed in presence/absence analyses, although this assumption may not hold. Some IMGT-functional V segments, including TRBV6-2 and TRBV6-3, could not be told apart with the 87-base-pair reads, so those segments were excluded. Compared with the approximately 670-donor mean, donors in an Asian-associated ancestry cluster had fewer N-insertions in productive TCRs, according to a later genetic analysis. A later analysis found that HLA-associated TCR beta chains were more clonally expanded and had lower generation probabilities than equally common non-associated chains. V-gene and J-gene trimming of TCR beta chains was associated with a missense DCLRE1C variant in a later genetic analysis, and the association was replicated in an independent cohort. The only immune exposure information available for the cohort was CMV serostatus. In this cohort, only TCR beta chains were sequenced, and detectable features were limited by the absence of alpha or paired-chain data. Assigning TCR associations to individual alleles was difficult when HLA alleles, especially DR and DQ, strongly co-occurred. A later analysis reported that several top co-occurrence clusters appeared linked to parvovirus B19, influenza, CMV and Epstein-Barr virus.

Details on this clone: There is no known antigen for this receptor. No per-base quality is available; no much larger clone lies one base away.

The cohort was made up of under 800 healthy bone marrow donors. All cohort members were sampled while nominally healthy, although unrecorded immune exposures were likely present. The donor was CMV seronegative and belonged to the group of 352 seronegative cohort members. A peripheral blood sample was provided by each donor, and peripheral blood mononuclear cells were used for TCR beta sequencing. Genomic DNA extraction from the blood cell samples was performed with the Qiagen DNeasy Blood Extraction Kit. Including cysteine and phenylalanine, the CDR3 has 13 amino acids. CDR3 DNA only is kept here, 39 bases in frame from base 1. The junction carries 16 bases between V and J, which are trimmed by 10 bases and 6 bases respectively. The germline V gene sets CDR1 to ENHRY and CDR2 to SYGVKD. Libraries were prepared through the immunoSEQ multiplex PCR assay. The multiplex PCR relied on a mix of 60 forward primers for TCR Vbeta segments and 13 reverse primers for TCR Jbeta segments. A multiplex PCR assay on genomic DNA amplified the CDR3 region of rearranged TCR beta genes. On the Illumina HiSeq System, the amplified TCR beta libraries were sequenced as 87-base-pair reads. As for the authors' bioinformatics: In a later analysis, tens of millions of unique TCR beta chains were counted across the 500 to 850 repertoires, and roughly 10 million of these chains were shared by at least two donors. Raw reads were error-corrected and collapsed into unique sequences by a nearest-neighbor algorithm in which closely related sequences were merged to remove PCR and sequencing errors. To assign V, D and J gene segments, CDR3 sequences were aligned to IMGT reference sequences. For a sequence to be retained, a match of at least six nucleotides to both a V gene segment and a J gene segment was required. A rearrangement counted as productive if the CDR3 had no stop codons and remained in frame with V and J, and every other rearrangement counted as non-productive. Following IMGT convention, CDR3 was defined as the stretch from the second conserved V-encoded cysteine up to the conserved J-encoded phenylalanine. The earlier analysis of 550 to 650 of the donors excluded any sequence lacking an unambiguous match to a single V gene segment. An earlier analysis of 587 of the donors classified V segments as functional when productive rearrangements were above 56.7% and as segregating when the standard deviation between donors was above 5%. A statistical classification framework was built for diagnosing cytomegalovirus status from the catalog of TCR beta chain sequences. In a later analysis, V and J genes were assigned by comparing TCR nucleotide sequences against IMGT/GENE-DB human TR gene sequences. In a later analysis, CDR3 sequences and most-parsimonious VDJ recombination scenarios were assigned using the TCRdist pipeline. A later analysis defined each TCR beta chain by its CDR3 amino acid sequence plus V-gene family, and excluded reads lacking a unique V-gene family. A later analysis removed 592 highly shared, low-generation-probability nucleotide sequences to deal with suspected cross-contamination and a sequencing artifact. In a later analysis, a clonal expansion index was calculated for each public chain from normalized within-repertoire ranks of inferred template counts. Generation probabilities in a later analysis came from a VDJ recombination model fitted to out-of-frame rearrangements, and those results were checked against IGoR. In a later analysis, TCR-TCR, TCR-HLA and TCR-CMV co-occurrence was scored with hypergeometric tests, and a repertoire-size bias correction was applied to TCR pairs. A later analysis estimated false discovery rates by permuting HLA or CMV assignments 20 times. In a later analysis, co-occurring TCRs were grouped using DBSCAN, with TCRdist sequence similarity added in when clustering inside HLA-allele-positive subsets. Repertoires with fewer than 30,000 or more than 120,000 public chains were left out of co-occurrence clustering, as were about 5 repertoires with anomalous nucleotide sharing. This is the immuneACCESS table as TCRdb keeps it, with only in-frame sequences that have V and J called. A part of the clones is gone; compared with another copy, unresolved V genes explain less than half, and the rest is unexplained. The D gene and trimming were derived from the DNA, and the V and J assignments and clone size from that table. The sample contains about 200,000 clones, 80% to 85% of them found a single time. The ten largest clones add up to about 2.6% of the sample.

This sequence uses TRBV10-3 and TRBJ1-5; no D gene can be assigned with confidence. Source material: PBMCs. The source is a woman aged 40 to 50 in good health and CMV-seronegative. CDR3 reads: CATNREEGQPQHF. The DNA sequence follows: TGTGCCACCAATCGGGAGGAGGGTCAGCCCCAGCATTTT.